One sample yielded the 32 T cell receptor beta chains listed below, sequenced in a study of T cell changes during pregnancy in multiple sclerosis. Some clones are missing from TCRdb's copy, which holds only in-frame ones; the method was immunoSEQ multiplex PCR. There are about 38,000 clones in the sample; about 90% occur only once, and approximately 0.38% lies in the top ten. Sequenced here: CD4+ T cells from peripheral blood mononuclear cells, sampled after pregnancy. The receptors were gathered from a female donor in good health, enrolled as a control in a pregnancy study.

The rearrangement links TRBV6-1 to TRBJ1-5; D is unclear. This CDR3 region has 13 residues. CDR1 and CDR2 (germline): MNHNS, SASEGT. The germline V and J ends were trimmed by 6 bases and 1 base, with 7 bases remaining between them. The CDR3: CASRERSNQPQHF. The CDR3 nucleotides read TGTGCCAGCAGGGAGAGAAGCAATCAGCCCCAGCATTTT.

The CDR3 DNA is TGTGCCAGCAGTTACTCGGGGCGAGAGACCCAGTACTTC. Translating it yields CASSYSGRETQYF. The V call is TRBV6-5, the J call TRBJ2-5; a weak D match, TRBD1 (5 bases). The CDR3 contains 13 residues. V was pared by 0 bases and J by 4 bases, with 6 bases between. Germline loops: CDR1 MNHEY, CDR2 SVGAGI.

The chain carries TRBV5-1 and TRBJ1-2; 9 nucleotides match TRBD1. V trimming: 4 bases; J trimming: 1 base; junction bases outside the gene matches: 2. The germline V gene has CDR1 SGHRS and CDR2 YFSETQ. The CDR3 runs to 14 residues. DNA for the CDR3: TGCGCCAGCAGCCGGACAGGGGATAACTATGGCTACACCTTC. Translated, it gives CASSRTGDNYGYTF.

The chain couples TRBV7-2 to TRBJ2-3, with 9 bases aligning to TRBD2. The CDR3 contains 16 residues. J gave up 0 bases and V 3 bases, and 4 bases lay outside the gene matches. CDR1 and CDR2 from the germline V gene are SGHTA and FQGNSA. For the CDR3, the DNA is TGTGCCAGCAGCTTCCTAGCGGGGACTAGCACAGATACGCAGTATTTT. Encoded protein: CASSFLAGTSTDTQYF.

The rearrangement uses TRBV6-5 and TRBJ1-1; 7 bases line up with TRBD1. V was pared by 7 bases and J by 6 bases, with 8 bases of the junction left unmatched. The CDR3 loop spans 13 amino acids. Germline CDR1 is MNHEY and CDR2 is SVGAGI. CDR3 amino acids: CASTLFRGAEAFF. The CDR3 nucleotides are TGTGCCAGCACCCTGTTCAGGGGGGCTGAAGCTTTCTTT.

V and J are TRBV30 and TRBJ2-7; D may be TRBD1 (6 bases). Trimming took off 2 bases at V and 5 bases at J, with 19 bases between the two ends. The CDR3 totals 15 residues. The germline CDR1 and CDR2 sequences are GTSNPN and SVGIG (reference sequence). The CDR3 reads CAWSFSRGNFHEQYF. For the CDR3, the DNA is TGTGCCTGGAGTTTTTCCAGGGGAAATTTCCACGAGCAGTACTTC.

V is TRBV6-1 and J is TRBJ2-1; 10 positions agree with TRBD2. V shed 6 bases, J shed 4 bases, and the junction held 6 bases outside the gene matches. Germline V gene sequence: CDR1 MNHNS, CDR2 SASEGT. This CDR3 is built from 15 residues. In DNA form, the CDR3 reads TGTGCCAGCAGAGCAACTAGCGGGACTTACAATGAGCAGTTCTTC. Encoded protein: CASRATSGTYNEQFF.

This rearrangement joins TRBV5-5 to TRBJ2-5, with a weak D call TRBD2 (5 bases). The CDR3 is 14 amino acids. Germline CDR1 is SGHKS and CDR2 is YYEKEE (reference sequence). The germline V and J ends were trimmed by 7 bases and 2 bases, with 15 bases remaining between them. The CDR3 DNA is TGTGCCAGCGGCCTACCAGCGGTTCAAGAGACCCAGTACTTC. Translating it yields CASGLPAVQETQYF. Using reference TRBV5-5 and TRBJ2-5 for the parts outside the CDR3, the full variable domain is DAGVTQSPTHLIKTRGQQVTLRCSPISGHKSVSWYQQVLGQGPQFIFQYYEKEERGRGNFPDRFSARQFPNYSSELNVNALLLGDSALYLCASGLPAVQETQYFGPGTRLLVL.

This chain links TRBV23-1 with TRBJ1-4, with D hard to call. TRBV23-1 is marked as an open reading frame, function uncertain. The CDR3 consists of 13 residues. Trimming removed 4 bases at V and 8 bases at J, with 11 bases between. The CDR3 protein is CASSRPGLEKLFF. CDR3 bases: TGCGCCAGCAGTCGCCCAGGCCTGGAAAAACTGTTTTTT.

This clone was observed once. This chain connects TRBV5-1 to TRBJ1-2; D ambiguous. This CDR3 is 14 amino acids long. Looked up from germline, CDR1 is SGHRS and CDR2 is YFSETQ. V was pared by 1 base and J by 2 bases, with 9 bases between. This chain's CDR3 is CASSLSRGNYGYTF. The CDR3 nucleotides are TGCGCCAGCAGCTTGTCCCGAGGGAACTATGGCTACACCTTC.

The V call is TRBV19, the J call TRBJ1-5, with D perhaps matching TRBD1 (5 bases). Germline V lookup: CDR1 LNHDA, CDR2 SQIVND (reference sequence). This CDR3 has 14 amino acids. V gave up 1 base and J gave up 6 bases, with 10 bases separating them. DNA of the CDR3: TGTGCCAGTAGTATAGGGGGGGACGGTCAGCCCCAGCATTTT. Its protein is CASSIGGDGQPQHF. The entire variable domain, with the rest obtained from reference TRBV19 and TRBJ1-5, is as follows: DGGITQSPKYLFRKEGQNVTLSCEQNLNHDAMYWYRQDPGQGLRLIYYSQIVNDFQKGDIAEGYSVSREKKESFPLTVTSAQKNPTAFYLCASSIGGDGQPQHFGDGTRLSIL.

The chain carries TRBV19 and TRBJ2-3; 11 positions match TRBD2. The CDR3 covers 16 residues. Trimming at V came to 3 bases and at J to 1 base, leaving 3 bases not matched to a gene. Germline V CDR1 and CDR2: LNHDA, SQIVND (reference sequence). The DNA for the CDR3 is TGTGCCAGTAGTATCCCGGGACTAGCGGGCACAGATACGCAGTATTTT. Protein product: CASSIPGLAGTDTQYF.

The CDR3 loop reads CASSLVAGGTDTQYF. DNA of the CDR3: TGTGCCAGCAGCCTGGTGGCAGGGGGGACAGATACGCAGTATTTT. This chain connects TRBV9 to TRBJ2-3; the D gene is possibly TRBD1 (7 bases). CDR1 and CDR2 from the germline V gene are SGDLS and YYNGEE. CDR3 size: 15 residues. The V end lost 4 bases, the J end lost 3 bases, and 15 bases lay between the germline ends.

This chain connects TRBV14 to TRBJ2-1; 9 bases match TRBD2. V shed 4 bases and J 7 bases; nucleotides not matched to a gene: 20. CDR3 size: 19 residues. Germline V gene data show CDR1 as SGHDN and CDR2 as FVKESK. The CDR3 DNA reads TGTGCCAGCAGCCCCCGGGTCGATTGGCTAGCGGGGCGTGGGAATGAGCAGTTCTTC. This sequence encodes CASSPRVDWLAGRGNEQFF.

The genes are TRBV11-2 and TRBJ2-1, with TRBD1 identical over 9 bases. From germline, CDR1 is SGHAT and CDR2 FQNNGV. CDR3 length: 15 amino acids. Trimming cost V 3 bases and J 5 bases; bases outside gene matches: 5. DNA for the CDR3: TGTGCCAGCAGCTTTGACAGGGGGTCGAACAATGAGCAGTTCTTC. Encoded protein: CASSFDRGSNNEQFF.

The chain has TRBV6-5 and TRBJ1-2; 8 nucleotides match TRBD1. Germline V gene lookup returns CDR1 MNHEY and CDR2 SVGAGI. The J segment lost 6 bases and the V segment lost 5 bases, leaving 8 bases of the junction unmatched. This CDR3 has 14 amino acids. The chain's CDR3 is CASSRQGPGDGYTF. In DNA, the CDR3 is TGTGCCAGCAGTCGACAGGGGCCGGGTGATGGCTACACCTTC.

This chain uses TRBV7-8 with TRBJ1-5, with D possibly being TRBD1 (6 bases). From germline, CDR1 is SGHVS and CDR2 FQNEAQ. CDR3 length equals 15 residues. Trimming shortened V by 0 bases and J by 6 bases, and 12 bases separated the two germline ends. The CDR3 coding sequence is TGTGCCAGCAGCTTAGCTTTGCAGGGGAGTCAGCCCCAGCATTTT. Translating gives CASSLALQGSQPQHF.

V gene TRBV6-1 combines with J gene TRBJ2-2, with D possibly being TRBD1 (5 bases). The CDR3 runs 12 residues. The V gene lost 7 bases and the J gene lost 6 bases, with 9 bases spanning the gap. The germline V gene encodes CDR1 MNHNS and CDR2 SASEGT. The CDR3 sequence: CASKGFAGELFF. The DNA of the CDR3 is TGTGCCAGCAAGGGGTTTGCCGGGGAGCTGTTTTTT.

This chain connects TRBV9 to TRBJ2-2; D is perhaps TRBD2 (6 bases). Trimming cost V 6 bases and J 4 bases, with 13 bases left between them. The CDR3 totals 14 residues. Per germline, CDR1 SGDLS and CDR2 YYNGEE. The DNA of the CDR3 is TGTGCCAGCACTGCGGGGCGGGTCACCGGGGAGCTGTTTTTT. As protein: CASTAGRVTGELFF.

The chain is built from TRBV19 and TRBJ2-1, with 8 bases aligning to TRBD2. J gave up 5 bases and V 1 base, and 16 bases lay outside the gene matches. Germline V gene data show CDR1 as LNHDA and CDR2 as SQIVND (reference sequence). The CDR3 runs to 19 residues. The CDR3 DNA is TGTGCCAGTAGTATAGGGGGTTTGGGCGGGGGGCCCGGGCACAATGAGCAGTTCTTC. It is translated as CASSIGGLGGGPGHNEQFF.

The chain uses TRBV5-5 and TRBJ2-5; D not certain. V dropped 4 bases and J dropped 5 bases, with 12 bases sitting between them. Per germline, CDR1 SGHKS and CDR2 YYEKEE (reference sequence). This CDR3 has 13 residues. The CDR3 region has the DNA TGTGCCAGCAGCCTACGGGTGCTGGAGACCCAGTACTTC. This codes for CASSLRVLETQYF.

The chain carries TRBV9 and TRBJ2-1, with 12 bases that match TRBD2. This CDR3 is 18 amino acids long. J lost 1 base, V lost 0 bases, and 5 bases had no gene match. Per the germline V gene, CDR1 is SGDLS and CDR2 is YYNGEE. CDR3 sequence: CASSVGLAGAPSYNEQFF. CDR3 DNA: TGTGCCAGCAGCGTAGGACTAGCGGGAGCCCCTTCCTACAATGAGCAGTTCTTC.

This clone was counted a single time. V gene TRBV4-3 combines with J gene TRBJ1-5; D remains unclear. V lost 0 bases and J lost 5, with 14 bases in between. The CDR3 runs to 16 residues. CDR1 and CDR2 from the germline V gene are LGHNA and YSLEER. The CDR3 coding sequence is TGCGCCAGCAGCCAAGATATTGGGAGGGCGGATCAGCCCCAGCATTTT. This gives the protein CASSQDIGRADQPQHF.

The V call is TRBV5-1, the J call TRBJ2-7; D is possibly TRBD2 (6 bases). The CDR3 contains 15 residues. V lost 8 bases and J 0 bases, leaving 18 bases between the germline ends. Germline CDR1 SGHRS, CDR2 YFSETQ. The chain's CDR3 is CASGIRAGPSYEQYF. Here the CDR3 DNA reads TGCGCCAGTGGTATTAGAGCGGGTCCCTCCTACGAGCAGTACTTC.

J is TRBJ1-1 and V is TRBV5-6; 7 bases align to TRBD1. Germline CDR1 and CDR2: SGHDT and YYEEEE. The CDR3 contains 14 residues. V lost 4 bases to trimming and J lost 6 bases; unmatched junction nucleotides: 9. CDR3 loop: CASSPFDRDAEAFF. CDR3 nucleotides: TGTGCCAGCAGCCCCTTTGACAGGGATGCTGAAGCTTTCTTT.

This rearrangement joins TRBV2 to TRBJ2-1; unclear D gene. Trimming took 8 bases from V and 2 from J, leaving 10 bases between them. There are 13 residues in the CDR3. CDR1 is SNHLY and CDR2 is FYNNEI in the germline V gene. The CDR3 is CASALEAYNEQFF. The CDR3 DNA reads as TGTGCCAGCGCCCTAGAGGCCTACAATGAGCAGTTCTTC.

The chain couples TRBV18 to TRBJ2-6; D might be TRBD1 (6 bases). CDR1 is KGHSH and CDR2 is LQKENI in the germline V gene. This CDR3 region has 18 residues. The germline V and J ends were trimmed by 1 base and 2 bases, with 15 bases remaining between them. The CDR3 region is CASSPRETGRTGANVLTF. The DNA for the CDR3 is TGTGCCAGCTCACCACGGGAGACAGGTCGAACTGGGGCCAACGTCCTGACTTTC.

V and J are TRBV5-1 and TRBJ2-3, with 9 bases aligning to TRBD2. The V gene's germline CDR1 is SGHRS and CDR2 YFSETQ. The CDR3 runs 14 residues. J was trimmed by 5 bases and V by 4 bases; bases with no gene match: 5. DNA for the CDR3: TGCGCCAGCAGCCCGCGGGAGGGCCAAGATACGCAGTATTTT. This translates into CASSPREGQDTQYF.

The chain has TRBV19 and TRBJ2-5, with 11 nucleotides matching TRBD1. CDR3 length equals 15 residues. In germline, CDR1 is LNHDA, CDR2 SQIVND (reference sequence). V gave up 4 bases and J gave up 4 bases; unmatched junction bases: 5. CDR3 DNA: TGTGCCAGTAGTAATGGGGACAGGGGGAGAGAGACCCAGTACTTC. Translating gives CASSNGDRGRETQYF.

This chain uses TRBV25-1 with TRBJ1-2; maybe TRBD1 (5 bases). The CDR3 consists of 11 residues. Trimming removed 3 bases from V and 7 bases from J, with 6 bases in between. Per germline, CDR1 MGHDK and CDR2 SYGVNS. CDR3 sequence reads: CASSETAGYTF. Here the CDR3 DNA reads TGTGCCAGCAGTGAGACAGCTGGCTACACCTTC.

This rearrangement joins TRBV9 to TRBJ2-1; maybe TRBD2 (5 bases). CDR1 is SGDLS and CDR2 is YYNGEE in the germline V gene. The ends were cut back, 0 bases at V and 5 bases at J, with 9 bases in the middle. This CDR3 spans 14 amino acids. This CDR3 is CASSVGSVNNEQFF. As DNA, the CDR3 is TGTGCCAGCAGCGTAGGTAGCGTAAACAATGAGCAGTTCTTC.

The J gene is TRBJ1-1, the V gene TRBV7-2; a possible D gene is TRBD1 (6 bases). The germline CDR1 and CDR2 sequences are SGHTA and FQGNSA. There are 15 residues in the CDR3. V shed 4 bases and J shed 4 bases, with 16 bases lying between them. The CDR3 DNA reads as TGTGCCAGCAGCTCTACAGGGTTTTTGGGCACTGAAGCTTTCTTT. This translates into CASSSTGFLGTEAFF.